The T cell receptor beta chain described here comes from a study of shared clonotypes between healthy human individuals. Turning to this clone: Its antigen is undetermined.

Original analysis: ImmunoSEQ output held junction-only sequences without quality scores, so filtering differed. Generated by immunoSEQ multiplex PCR, the TCRdb table keeps only in-frame clones and is missing some. The D gene and trimming were derived from the DNA, and the V and J assignments and clone size from that table. The sample shows 980,000 or so clones, over 60% of them seen only once. Study-level points and caveats: The diversity represented, both genetic and in exposure history, was limited by few donors. Tissues were not sampled, only blood, and their repertoires likely differ. Relative to clonotypes present in all four donors, those not shared had lower generation probabilities.

The sample consisted of memory CD4+ T cells sorted from blood. Subset described: CD45RA-negative fraction. The clonotype originates from a man younger than 35 in good health.

The CDR3 region is CAWSKGGVAAFF. CDR3 coding DNA: TGTGCCTGGAGTAAGGGAGGAGTGGCAGCTTTCTTT. The V and J genes are TRBV30 and TRBJ1-1, with D unresolved. Trimming shortened V by 2 bases and J by 10 bases, and 14 bases separated the two germline ends. Germline V gene lookup returns CDR1 GTSNPN and CDR2 SVGIG (reference sequence). This CDR3 is 12 amino acids long.